The subject of this entry is one T cell receptor beta chain. Its specific antigen is unknown. The sample holds no much larger clone one base away, and base qualities are not on file. The trial excluded patients who had a history of autoimmune disease or were on systemic immunosuppression. Peripheral blood for TCR sequencing was collected from all dose cohorts at baseline, on cycle 4 day 1, and on cycle 7 day 1. Samples came from an open-label, multicenter, first-in-human phase I dose-escalation trial of ivuxolimab. Adults with locally advanced or metastatic head and neck squamous cell, hepatocellular, melanoma or renal cell carcinoma were enrolled in the trial. Before TCR sequencing, CD4+ T cells and CD8+ T cells from peripheral blood were sorted into separate populations. The data belong to a study of OX40 agonist ivuxolimab in advanced cancers. About the full investigation: Ivuxolimab was a fully human IgG2 agonistic monoclonal antibody targeting the costimulatory receptor OX40 (CD134). Intravenous ivuxolimab was administered to patients every 2 weeks at six dose levels: 0.01, 0.1, 0.3, 1.5, 3 and 10 mg/kg. Of the approximately 53 patients in dose escalation, about 20 had hepatocellular carcinoma, some 15 had melanoma, 9 had renal cell carcinoma and 9 had head and neck cancer. In the dose-escalation cohort, around 80% of patients were male, and the mean age was roughly 60 years with a range of roughly 20 to 80. Prior anti-PD-1, anti-PD-L1 or anti-CTLA-4 therapy was permitted, and checkpoint inhibitors had been received by around 39% of dose-escalation patients. Partial responses were achieved by three dose-escalation patients, of whom one had hepatocellular carcinoma and two had cutaneous melanoma. The purpose of peripheral TCRbeta sequencing was to test whether ivuxolimab changed TCR sequence diversity and led to clonal T-cell expansion. The paper reports the monotherapy dose-escalation portion (N of about 50 patients) of the phase I ivuxolimab trial.

Broad study findings and their caveats: In the 0.1-3.0 mg/kg groups, partial responders had among the lowest normalized peripheral clonal expansion, particularly in CD8+ T cells. At doses of 0.1 to 3.0 mg/kg, clonal expansion of both CD4+ and CD8+ blood T cells was observed from baseline to week 6. After ivuxolimab, more expanded clones were found on average in CD8+ T cells than in CD4+ T cells. Low levels of normalized T-cell clonal expansion were also shown by some nonresponding patients. Antigen specificity was not determined for the clonally expanded peripheral T cells.

For sequencing of the TCRbeta CDR3 region, genomic DNA was extracted from the sorted cells. TCRbeta CDR3 regions were sequenced using the immunoSEQ Assay. TCRdb took over this immuneACCESS table, retaining in-frame rearrangements with V and J assigned. Such tables are incomplete; in checked studies, under half of the missing clones stem from an unresolved V gene, and the remainder is unexplained. Present in this sample are about 72,000 clones, nearly 90% of which were seen just once. The biggest ten clones account for around 2.5% of the sample. Sequencing used CD4+ or CD8+ T cells sorted from blood, obtained in a trial of the OX40 agonist ivuxolimab. This TCR came from an adult with an advanced solid tumor such as melanoma, head and neck, liver or kidney cancer.

The bases read TGTGCCACCAGTCCGACAGGGAAGGATGGCTACACCTTC. This is translated as CATSPTGKDGYTF. The sequence links TRBV15 to TRBJ1-2; 7 middle bases align to TRBD1. Relative to germline, V is missing 6 bases and J is missing 6 bases, with 7 bases of the junction outside any gene match. The germline V gene (reference sequence) provides CDR1 LNHNV and CDR2 YYDKDF. The CDR3 goes from the cysteine to the phenylalanine over 13 residues. Only the CDR3 DNA is retained, 39 bases long and in frame from the first base.